Each of the 13 T cell receptor beta chains below was sequenced from the same sample in a study of shared clonotypes between healthy human individuals. Sequencing used immunoSEQ multiplex PCR; TCRdb keeps in-frame clones, though not all of them. The sample holds approximately 1,500,000 clones; around 98% are singletons and the top ten take about 0.42%. The material sequenced was naive CD4+ T cells sorted from blood. The subset: CD45RA+ positively selected. These receptor sequences come from a man younger than 45 in good health.

The genes are TRBV7-3 and TRBJ2-1; 8 nucleotides line up with TRBD2. This CDR3 region has 14 residues. Germline-derived CDR1 and CDR2 are SGHTA and FQGTGA. The junction had 7 bases not matched to a gene; V was cut back by 4 bases and J by 8 bases. The CDR3 reads CASSSGLARDEQFF. For the CDR3, the DNA is TGTGCCAGCAGCTCAGGACTAGCCCGAGATGAGCAGTTCTTC.

The CDR3 sequence: CASSMGIPQHF. The CDR3 DNA reads as TGTGCCAGTAGTATGGGGATACCCCAGCATTTT. V usage is TRBV19 and J usage is TRBJ1-5; D remains ambiguous. V gave up 3 bases and J gave up 10 bases, with 7 bases separating them. Germline-derived CDR1 and CDR2 are LNHDA and SQIVND (reference sequence). This CDR3 comprises 11 residues.

This sequence joins TRBV29-1 and TRBJ2-7; 7 bases fit TRBD2. Germline CDR1 is SQVTM and CDR2 is ANQGSEA. This CDR3 spans 10 amino acids. Here the CDR3 DNA reads TGCGGCGCGGGGGAGTACGAGCAGTACTTC. As protein: CGAGEYEQYF.

The rearrangement links TRBV9 to TRBJ1-1, with 9 bases that match TRBD1. The CDR3 length is 15 residues. Trimming took 2 bases from V and 5 from J; bases not matched to a gene: 7. The germline V gene has CDR1 SGDLS and CDR2 YYNGEE. CDR3 in amino acids: CASSVSQTGGTEAFF. CDR3 DNA sequence: TGTGCCAGCAGCGTTTCCCAGACAGGGGGGACTGAAGCTTTCTTT.

The chain links TRBV29-1 to TRBJ2-3; D not resolved. Trimming cost V 2 bases and J 0 bases, with 6 bases left between them. The CDR3 loop spans 13 amino acids. Germline V lookup: CDR1 SQVTM, CDR2 ANQGSEA. The CDR3 DNA is TGCAGCGTTGAAATGGGTAGCACAGATACGCAGTATTTT. Amino acids: CSVEMGSTDTQYF.

This chain uses TRBV28 with TRBJ2-2; a weak D match, TRBD2 (5 bases). Trimming removed 1 base at V and 6 bases at J, with 9 bases between. The germline gives CDR1 MDHEN, CDR2 SYDVKM. The CDR3 consists of 14 residues. DNA of the CDR3: TGTGCCAGCAGTTTATTGTCGGAGGCCGGGGAGCTGTTTTTT. This codes for CASSLLSEAGELFF.

Worth noting for this clone: Other DNA sequences in the same sample also yield this CDR3. The gene calls are TRBV2 and TRBJ2-1; D gene unclear. CDR1 is SNHLY, CDR2 FYNNEI, per germline. V was shortened by 4 bases and J by 3 bases, with 7 bases between the two germline ends. This CDR3 spans 13 amino acids. Written as DNA, the CDR3 is TGTGCCAGCAGTGTTCTAGGCTACAATGAGCAGTTCTTC. Amino acid sequence: CASSVLGYNEQFF.

V is TRBV7-9 and J is TRBJ2-6; 9 bases match TRBD1. CDR3 size: 19 residues. Germline assignment: CDR1 SEHNR and CDR2 FQNEAQ (reference sequence). Unmatched junction bases numbered 13, after V lost 5 bases and J lost 2 bases. As DNA, the CDR3 is TGTGCCAGCAGCAGATGGGGGACAGGGACAGTGGCTGGGGCCAACGTCCTGACTTTC. Its translation: CASSRWGTGTVAGANVLTF.

This clone was observed once. The genes are TRBV5-5 and TRBJ2-2; 10 positions agree with TRBD2. The V segment lost 5 bases and the J segment 3 bases; nucleotides outside the gene matches: 4. Looked up from germline, CDR1 is SGHKS and CDR2 is YYEKEE (reference sequence). CDR3 length equals 15 residues. The CDR3 protein is CASSPSGSDTGELFF. In DNA, the CDR3 is TGTGCCAGCAGTCCTAGCGGGAGTGACACCGGGGAGCTGTTTTTT.

The CDR3 loop is CASRQGGDYGYTF. The CDR3 DNA is TGTGCCAGCAGACAGGGAGGCGACTATGGCTACACCTTC. The V call is TRBV28, the J call TRBJ1-2, with a possible D match to TRBD1 (6 bases). CDR3 length equals 13 residues. V lost 6 bases and J lost 3, with 11 bases in between. Germline V gene sequence: CDR1 MDHEN, CDR2 SYDVKM.

The CDR3 sequence: CASSLGGTEQYF. The CDR3 DNA reads TGTGCCAGCAGCCTCGGGGGAACCGAGCAGTACTTC. The V gene is TRBV7-2, the J gene TRBJ2-7, with a possible D match to TRBD2 (6 bases). CDR1 is SGHTA and CDR2 is FQGNSA in the germline V gene. CDR3 size: 12 residues. The ends were cut back, 5 bases at V and 6 bases at J, with 11 bases in the middle.

V gene TRBV7-3 combines with J gene TRBJ2-5, with D uncertain. The CDR3 sequence is 13 residues long. CDR1 and CDR2 (germline): SGHTA, FQGTGA. V gave up 1 base and J gave up 4 bases, with 7 bases separating them. The CDR3 DNA reads as TGTGCCAGCAGCTTAATAGGTAGAGAGACCCAGTACTTC. This codes for CASSLIGRETQYF.

The chain employs TRBV11-2 and TRBJ1-1, with unresolved D. V dropped 5 bases and J dropped 1 base, with 11 bases sitting between them. CDR1 and CDR2 from the germline V gene are SGHAT and FQNNGV. The CDR3 runs 14 residues. CDR3 DNA: TGTGCCAGCAGCCCACATCGCCCGAACACTGAAGCTTTCTTT. This gives the protein CASSPHRPNTEAFF.